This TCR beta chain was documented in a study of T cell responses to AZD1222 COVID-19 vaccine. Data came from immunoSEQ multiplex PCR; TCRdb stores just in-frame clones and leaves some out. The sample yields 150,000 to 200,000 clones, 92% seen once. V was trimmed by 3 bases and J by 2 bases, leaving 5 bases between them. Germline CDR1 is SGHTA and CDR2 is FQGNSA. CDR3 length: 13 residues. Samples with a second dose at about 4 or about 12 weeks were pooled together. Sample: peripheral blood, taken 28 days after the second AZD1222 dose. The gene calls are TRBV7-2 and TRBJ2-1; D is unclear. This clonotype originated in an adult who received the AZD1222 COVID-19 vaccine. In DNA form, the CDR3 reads TGTGCCAGCAGCTTTGCGGCCTACAATGAGCAGTTCTTC. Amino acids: CASSFAAYNEQFF.